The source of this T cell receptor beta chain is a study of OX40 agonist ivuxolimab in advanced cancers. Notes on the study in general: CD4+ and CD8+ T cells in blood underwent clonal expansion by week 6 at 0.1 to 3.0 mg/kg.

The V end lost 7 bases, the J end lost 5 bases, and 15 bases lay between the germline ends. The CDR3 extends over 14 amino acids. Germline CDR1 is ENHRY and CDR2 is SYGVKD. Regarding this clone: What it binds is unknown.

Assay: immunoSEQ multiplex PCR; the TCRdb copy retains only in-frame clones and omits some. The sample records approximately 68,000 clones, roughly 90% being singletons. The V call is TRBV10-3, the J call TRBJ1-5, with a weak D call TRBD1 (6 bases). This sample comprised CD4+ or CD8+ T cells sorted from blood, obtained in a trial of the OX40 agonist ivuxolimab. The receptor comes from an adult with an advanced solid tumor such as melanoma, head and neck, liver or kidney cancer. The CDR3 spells CAINGGQGDQPQHF. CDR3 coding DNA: TGTGCCATCAATGGGGGGCAGGGCGATCAGCCCCAGCATTTT.